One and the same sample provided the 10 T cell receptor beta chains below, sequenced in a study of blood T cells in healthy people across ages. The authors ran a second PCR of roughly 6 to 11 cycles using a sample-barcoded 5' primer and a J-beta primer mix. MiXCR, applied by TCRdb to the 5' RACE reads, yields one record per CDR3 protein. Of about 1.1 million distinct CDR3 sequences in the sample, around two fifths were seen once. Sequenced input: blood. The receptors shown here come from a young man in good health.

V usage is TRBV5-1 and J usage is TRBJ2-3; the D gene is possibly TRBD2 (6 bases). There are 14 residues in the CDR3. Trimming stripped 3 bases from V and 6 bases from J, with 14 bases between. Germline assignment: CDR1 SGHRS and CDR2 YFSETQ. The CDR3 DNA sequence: TGCGCCAGCAGCTCGGGGCTAGCGTGGGATACGCAGTATTTT. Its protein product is CASSSGLAWDTQYF.

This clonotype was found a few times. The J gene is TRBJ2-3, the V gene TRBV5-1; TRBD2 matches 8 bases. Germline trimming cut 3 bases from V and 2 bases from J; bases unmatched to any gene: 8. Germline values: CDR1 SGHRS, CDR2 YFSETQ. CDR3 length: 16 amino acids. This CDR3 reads CASSSTSGDSTDTQYF. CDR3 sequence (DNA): TGCGCCAGCAGCTCCACTAGCGGAGACTCCACAGATACGCAGTATTTT.

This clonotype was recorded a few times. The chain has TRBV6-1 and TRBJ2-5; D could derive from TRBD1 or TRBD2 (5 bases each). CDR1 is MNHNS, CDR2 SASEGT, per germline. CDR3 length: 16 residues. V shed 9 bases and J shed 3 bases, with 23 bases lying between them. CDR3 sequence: CASSRGPTLYEETQYF. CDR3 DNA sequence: TGTGCCAGTTCGAGGGGACCGACATTATACGAAGAGACCCAGTACTTC.

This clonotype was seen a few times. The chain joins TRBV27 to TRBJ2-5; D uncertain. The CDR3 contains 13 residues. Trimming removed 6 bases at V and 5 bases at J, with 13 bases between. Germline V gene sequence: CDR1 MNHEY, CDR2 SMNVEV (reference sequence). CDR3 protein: CASSDKPSETQYF. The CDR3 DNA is TGTGCCAGCAGCGATAAACCGAGCGAGACCCAGTACTTC.

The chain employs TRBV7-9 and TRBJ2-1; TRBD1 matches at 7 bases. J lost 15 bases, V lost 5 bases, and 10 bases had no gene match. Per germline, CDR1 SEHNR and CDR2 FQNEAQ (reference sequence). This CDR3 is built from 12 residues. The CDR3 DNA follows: TGTGCCAGCAGCGGAAACTTAGGGGGCTCGTTCTTC. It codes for CASSGNLGGSFF.

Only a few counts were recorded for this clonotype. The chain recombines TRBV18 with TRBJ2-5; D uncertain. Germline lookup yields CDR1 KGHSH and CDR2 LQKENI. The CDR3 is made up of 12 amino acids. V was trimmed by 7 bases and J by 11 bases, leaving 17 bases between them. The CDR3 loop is CASFRMTKGQYF. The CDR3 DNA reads TGTGCCAGCTTTCGGATGACCAAAGGGCAGTACTTC.

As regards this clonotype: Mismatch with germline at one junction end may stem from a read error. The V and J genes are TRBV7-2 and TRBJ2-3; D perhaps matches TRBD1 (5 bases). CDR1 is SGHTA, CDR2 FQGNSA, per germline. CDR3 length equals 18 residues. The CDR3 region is CASSLDVFRTPITDSQYF. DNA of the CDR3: TGTGCCAGCAGCTTAGATGTGTTTAGGACACCGATCACAGATTCGCAGTATTTT.

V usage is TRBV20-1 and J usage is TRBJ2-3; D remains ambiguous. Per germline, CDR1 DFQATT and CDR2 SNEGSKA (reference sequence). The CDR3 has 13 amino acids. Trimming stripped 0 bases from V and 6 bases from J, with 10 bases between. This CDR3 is CSARDSPGDTQYF. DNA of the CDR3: TGCAGTGCTAGAGATTCCCCCGGGGATACGCAGTATTTT.

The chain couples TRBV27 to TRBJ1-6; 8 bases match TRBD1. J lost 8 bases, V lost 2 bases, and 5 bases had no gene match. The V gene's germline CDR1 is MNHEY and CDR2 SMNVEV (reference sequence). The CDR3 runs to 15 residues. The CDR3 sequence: CASSLGRGLHSPLHF. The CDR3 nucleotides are TGTGCCAGCAGTTTAGGCAGGGGGCTTCATTCACCCCTCCACTTT.

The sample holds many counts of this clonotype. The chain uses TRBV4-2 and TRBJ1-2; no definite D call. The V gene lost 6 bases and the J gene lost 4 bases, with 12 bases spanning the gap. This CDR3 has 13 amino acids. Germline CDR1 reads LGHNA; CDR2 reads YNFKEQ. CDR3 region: CASSEPGRYGYTF. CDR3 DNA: TGTGCCAGCAGTGAACCGGGTCGCTATGGCTACACCTTC.